This T cell receptor (beta chain) was obtained from a study of cytomegalovirus exposure and HLA in healthy donors. General study results and limits: In vitro experiments confirmed that three CMV-associated chains were specific for CMV antigens.

Nominal health characterized the donors when sampled, though unrecorded immune exposures were likely. The germline CDR1 and CDR2 sequences are SGHAT and FQDESV (reference sequence). The CDR3 runs to 14 residues. Both 60 Vbeta primers and 13 Jbeta primers went into the PCR. Assay: immunoSEQ multiplex PCR; the TCRdb copy retains only in-frame clones and omits some. The sample yields about 210,000 clones, about 80% seen once. Regarding this clone: Its antigen is undetermined.

The gene calls are TRBV11-1 and TRBJ2-5, with TRBD2 matching 14 bases. The tail of the sequence fits TRBJ2-7 better, so the J call may be wrong. The sequence was obtained from a male donor in good health and CMV-seronegative. Material: PBMCs. CDR3 nucleotides: TGTGCCAGCAGCTGGACTAGCGGGGGGTACGAGCAGTACTTC. Protein product: CASSWTSGGYEQYF.